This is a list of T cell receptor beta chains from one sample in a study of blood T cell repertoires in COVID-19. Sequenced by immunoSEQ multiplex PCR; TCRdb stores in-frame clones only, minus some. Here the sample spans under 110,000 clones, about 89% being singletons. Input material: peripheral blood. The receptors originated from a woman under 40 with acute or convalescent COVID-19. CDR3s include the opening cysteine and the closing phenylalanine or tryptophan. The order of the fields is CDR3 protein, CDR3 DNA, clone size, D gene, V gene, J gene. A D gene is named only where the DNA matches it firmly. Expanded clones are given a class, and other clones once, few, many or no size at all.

CASLSSPGHEQFF	TGCGCCAGCCTGAGCTCCCCTGGGCATGAGCAGTTCTTC	-	-	TRBV5-1	TRBJ2-1
CASSLVSGFVYEQFF	TGTGCCAGCAGCTTAGTGTCAGGGTTCGTCTATGAGCAGTTCTTC	-	-	TRBV7-9	TRBJ2-1
CSAQGDRATTEAFF	TGCAGCGCTCAGGGGGACAGGGCGACCACTGAAGCTTTCTTT	-	TRBD1	TRBV29-1	TRBJ1-1
CASGLVLGGVLTEAFF	TGTGCTAGTGGTTTGGTTTTAGGAGGGGTCCTCACTGAAGCTTTCTTT	-	-	TRBV12-5	TRBJ1-1
CASSLARLGQAHNQPQHF	TGTGCCAGCAGCTTAGCCAGACTAGGACAGGCACACAATCAGCCCCAGCATTTT	-	TRBD1	TRBV7-9	TRBJ1-5
CASSLATVKVAQYF	TGTGCCAGCAGCTTAGCAACAGTAAAAGTGGCGCAGTATTTT	-	-	TRBV13	TRBJ2-3
CASSELDRAYGYTF	TGTGCCAGCAGTGAATTAGACAGGGCCTATGGCTACACCTTC	few	TRBD1	TRBV25-1	TRBJ1-2
CASATSQGDGYTF	TGTGCCAGCGCCACCTCACAGGGGGATGGCTACACCTTC	-	TRBD1	TRBV6-5	TRBJ1-2
CASSASGAEYGEQFF	TGTGCCAGCAGTGCTAGCGGGGCGGAGTATGGTGAGCAGTTCTTC	-	TRBD2	TRBV2	TRBJ2-1
CASSRDKATNEKLFF	TGTGCCAGCAGTCGGGACAAGGCGACTAATGAAAAACTGTTTTTT	-	-	TRBV2	TRBJ1-4
CASSYAGEVKNIQYF	TGTGCCAGCAGTTACGCAGGGGAAGTCAAAAACATTCAGTACTTC	few	-	TRBV6-2/TRBV6-3	TRBJ2-4
CASSPSGGSTDTQYF	TGTGCCAGCTCACCTAGCGGGGGCAGCACAGATACGCAGTATTTT	once	TRBD2	TRBV18	TRBJ2-3
CASSKFRGGNTEAFF	TGTGCCAGCAGCAAATTTAGGGGGGGAAACACTGAAGCTTTCTTT	-	-	TRBV21-1	TRBJ1-1
CSASGGRGANVLTF	TGCAGTGCTAGTGGGGGCCGGGGGGCCAACGTCCTGACTTTC	-	-	TRBV20-1	TRBJ2-6
CSASRTSDSYEQYF	TGCAGTGCTAGTAGGACTAGCGACTCCTACGAGCAGTACTTC	-	TRBD2	TRBV20-1	TRBJ2-7
CASSVDSGTGAKNIQYF	TGTGCCAGCAGCGTGGACTCCGGGACAGGAGCCAAAAACATTCAGTACTTC	once	TRBD1	TRBV9	TRBJ2-4
CASSHTPGLAGGQNTGELFF	TGTGCCAGCAGCCATACTCCGGGACTAGCGGGGGGGCAGAACACCGGGGAGCTGTTTTTT	-	TRBD2	TRBV9	TRBJ2-2
CAIRQGPGELFF	TGTGCCATCAGGCAGGGTCCCGGGGAGCTGTTTTTT	-	-	TRBV10-3	TRBJ2-2
CASSPGQHYEQYF	TGTGCCAGCAGCCCGGGACAGCATTACGAGCAGTACTTC	-	TRBD1	TRBV19	TRBJ2-7
CASRTSGVWELFF	TGTGCCAGCAGAACTAGCGGGGTATGGGAGCTGTTTTTT	-	TRBD2	TRBV6-6	TRBJ2-2
CASSLGAQGAHF	TGTGCCAGCAGCCTTGGAGCCCAGGGCGCGCACTTC	-	-	TRBV28	TRBJ2-7
CASSYVQGGNYGYTF	TGTGCCAGCAGTTACGTTCAGGGGGGTAACTATGGCTACACCTTC	once	TRBD1	TRBV6-5	TRBJ1-2
CASSRDRGTGELFF	TGTGCCAGCAGTCGGGACAGGGGCACCGGGGAGCTGTTTTTT	-	TRBD1	TRBV2	TRBJ2-2
CASSSQGGGTEAFF	TGTGCCAGCAGCTCCCAGGGGGGAGGCACTGAAGCTTTCTTT	-	TRBD1	TRBV7-3	TRBJ1-1
CASSVKGLGTEAFF	TGTGCCAGCAGCGTTAAGGGGTTGGGCACTGAAGCTTTCTTT	-	-	TRBV9	TRBJ1-1
CASSRRTERLPYEQYF	TGTGCCAGCAGCCGTAGGACAGAAAGACTTCCCTACGAGCAGTACTTC	-	-	TRBV5-6	TRBJ2-7
CATSQQGNQPQHF	TGTGCCACTTCACAACAGGGAAATCAGCCCCAGCATTTT	-	-	TRBV6-5	TRBJ1-5
CASSVGQGIYTDTQYF	TGTGCCAGCAGCGTAGGGCAGGGTATATACACAGATACGCAGTATTTT	-	-	TRBV9	TRBJ2-3
CASSLTLADTQYF	TGCGCCAGCAGCCTGACGCTAGCAGATACGCAGTATTTT	-	-	TRBV4-1	TRBJ2-3
CASSAIHHRATEAFF	TGTGCCAGCAGCGCAATACACCACAGGGCCACTGAAGCTTTCTTT	-	-	TRBV9	TRBJ1-1
CASSLQVGGYTF	TGTGCCAGCAGCCTTCAGGTTGGTGGCTACACCTTC	-	-	TRBV7-9	TRBJ1-2
CASSEGTGTYNEQFF	TGTGCCAGCAGCGAGGGGACAGGGACCTACAATGAGCAGTTCTTC	-	TRBD1	TRBV9	TRBJ2-1
CASSLGTGYTGELFF	TGTGCCAGCAGCTTAGGTACAGGGTACACCGGGGAGCTGTTTTTT	-	-	TRBV13	TRBJ2-2
CASSPIGTGGQELFF	TGTGCCAGCAGTCCCATAGGGACAGGGGGTCAGGAACTGTTTTTT	once	TRBD1	TRBV28	TRBJ1-4
CASSFLGTVNEKLFF	TGTGCCAGCAGTTTTTTGGGGACAGTCAATGAAAAACTGTTTTTT	-	TRBD1	TRBV27	TRBJ1-4
CASSFSGASGGPVGGELFF	TGTGCCAGCAGTTTTAGCGGGGCTAGCGGGGGCCCCGTCGGCGGGGAGCTGTTTTTT	-	TRBD2	TRBV7-8	TRBJ2-2
CASSLSGNEQYF	TGTGCCAGCAGTTTATCGGGGAACGAGCAGTACTTC	-	-	TRBV12-3/TRBV12-4	TRBJ2-7
CASNRVGRRTEGETQYF	TGTGCCAGCAACCGGGTCGGACGGCGGACAGAGGGAGAGACCCAGTACTTC	-	-	TRBV5-6	TRBJ2-5
CASSPSRVGELFF	TGTGCCAGCAGCCCCTCCCGGGTCGGGGAGCTGTTTTTT	-	-	TRBV4-2	TRBJ2-2
CASSPNRAVSGNTIYF	TGTGCCAGCTCACCCAACAGGGCGGTCTCTGGAAACACCATATATTTT	-	-	TRBV18	TRBJ1-3
CASSWTSGEDNEQFF	TGTGCCAGCAGCTGGACTAGCGGGGAGGACAATGAGCAGTTCTTC	-	TRBD2	TRBV7-9	TRBJ2-1
CASSFRDSVNSPLHF	TGTGCCAGCAGCTTCCGGGACAGCGTAAATTCACCCCTCCACTTT	-	TRBD1	TRBV7-9	TRBJ1-6
CASSLRRGAYSYNEQFF	TGTGCCAGCAGCTTAAGGCGGGGGGCTTACTCCTACAATGAGCAGTTCTTC	-	TRBD2	TRBV7-8	TRBJ2-1
CASSPTLEGEKLFF	TGTGCCAGCAGCCCCACACTCGAGGGTGAAAAACTGTTTTTT	-	-	TRBV7-9	TRBJ1-4
CASSLKGTDNTEAFF	TGTGCCAGCAGTCTTAAAGGGACAGACAACACTGAAGCTTTCTTT	once	TRBD1	TRBV27	TRBJ1-1